This T cell receptor (beta chain) was profiled in a study of T cell responses to AZD1222 COVID-19 vaccine. Points from the study as a whole: At study baseline, merely several AZD1222 recipients were seropositive. CD4 TCRs covered the whole spike, strongest at regions 160-218 and 743-854.

This CDR3 has 14 amino acids. Germline assignment: CDR1 GTSNPN and CDR2 SVGIG (reference sequence). V was pared by 1 base and J by 4 bases, with 11 bases between. Method: immunoSEQ multiplex PCR; TCRdb's copy keeps in-frame clones and lacks some. The data hold about 220,000 clones, with about 93% observed a single time. Concerning this clone itself: Its antigen is still unknown.

The chain links TRBV30 to TRBJ1-3; D is unresolved. Sequenced here: peripheral blood, sampled on day 0 of MenACWY control vaccination. This TCR derives from an adult in good health. The CDR3 bases are TGTGCCTGGAGTGAGGGTGGCAGCGGAAACACCATATATTTT. This gives the protein CAWSEGGSGNTIYF. The whole variable domain, filled in from reference TRBV30 and TRBJ1-3, reads SQTIHQWPATLVQPVGSPLSLECTVEGTSNPNLYWYRQAAGRGLQLLFYSVGIGQISSEVPQNLSASRPQDRQFILSSKKLLLSDSGFYLCAWSEGGSGNTIYFGEGSWLTVV.